This TCR beta chain is drawn from a study of T cell responses to AZD1222 COVID-19 vaccine. Remarks on this clone: Its antigen is undetermined.

This CDR3 is 15 amino acids long. The ends were cut back, 3 bases at V and 0 bases at J, with 12 bases in the middle. Germline V gene sequence: CDR1 GTSNPN, CDR2 SVGIG (reference sequence). Study-wide findings and caveats: The study identified only five to seven AZD1222 recipients as seropositive at baseline. Repertoires were sampled only after the peak T cell response.

The assay was immunoSEQ multiplex PCR, and TCRdb's table has in-frame clones only and misses some. The profile shows roughly 120,000 clones, around 92% of them singletons. The sample was peripheral blood, taken on day 0 of AZD1222 vaccination. The J gene is TRBJ1-5, the V gene TRBV30; no clear D. The clonotype comes from an adult in good health. The CDR3 sequence is CAWSEGFYSNQPQHF. In DNA, the CDR3 is TGTGCCTGGAGCGAGGGATTTTATAGCAATCAGCCCCAGCATTTT.